What follows are 17 T cell receptor beta chains derived from one specimen sequenced in a study of post-analysis software for immune sequencing data (dated by TCRdb to the mid-2010s). The library came from PCR. The sequencer was an Illumina HiSeq 2500. To reduce PCR and sequencing biases, unique molecular identifiers were built into the TCR beta cDNA libraries. The public reads were run again by TCRdb, first through fastp at Q25 and then through MiXCR, and only productive beta chains were kept. Merged by CDR3 protein, the rows form single entries marked with the most common genes and DNA. This sample holds fewer than 850,000 distinct CDR3 sequences; around 42% were observed only once. The ten biggest clones cover 4.9% of the sample. Their antigens remain unidentified. The study at large found these results: Significantly higher frequencies in patients than in controls were found for roughly five TRBV segments, including TRBV5-6, TRBV5-1 and TRBV20-1.

Material: blood. The receptors were gathered from a girl between 5 and 17 years old with multiple sclerosis.

This clonotype was picked up a small number of times. The chain has TRBV5-1 and TRBJ2-6, with unresolved D. Trimming cost V 0 bases and J 1 base, with 17 bases left between them. This CDR3 comprises 19 residues. Per germline, CDR1 SGHRS and CDR2 YFSETQ. The CDR3, as DNA: TGCGCCAGCAGCTTGGACGGAGCAACCTGGGGATCTGGGGCCAACGTCCTGACTTTC. Its protein product is CASSLDGATWGSGANVLTF.

This clonotype was picked up a small number of times. This sequence joins TRBV3-1 and TRBJ2-3; the D is unclear. V lost 3 bases and J lost 7, with 11 bases in between. The germline CDR1 and CDR2 sequences are LGHDT and YNNKEL (reference sequence). The CDR3 extends over 13 amino acids. This CDR3 reads CASSQSPLNTQYF. CDR3 sequence (DNA): TGTGCCAGCAGCCAGAGCCCACTGAATACGCAGTATTTT.

J is TRBJ2-5 and V is TRBV29-1, with no clear D. Germline V gives CDR1 SQVTM, CDR2 ANQGSEA. V lost 6 bases and J 5 bases, leaving 13 bases between the germline ends. This CDR3 contains 12 residues. The DNA for the CDR3 is TGCAGCGTGATCCCGGAAGGCGAGACCCAGTACTTC. This gives the protein CSVIPEGETQYF.

The CDR3 coding sequence is TGCAGTGCCGGACAGGGCGGGAGCACCGAAGCTTTCTTT. Translation: CSAGQGGSTEAFF. The chain links TRBV20-1 to TRBJ1-1, with 8 bases that match TRBD1. Per germline, CDR1 DFQATT and CDR2 SNEGSKA (reference sequence). J lost 8 bases, V lost 6 bases, and 11 bases had no gene match. This CDR3 region has 13 residues.

This clonotype was picked up a small number of times. The J gene is TRBJ2-5, the V gene TRBV29-1, with 7 bases aligning to TRBD1. CDR3 length equals 12 residues. The ends lost 8 bases at V and 2 bases at J; junction bases unmatched: 5. Germline CDR1 SQVTM, CDR2 ANQGSEA. This CDR3 is CSPDRVQETQYF. CDR3 DNA: TGCAGCCCAGACAGGGTTCAAGAGACCCAGTACTTC.

The rearrangement joins TRBV20-1 to TRBJ2-7; 7 positions match TRBD1. Looked up from germline, CDR1 is DFQATT and CDR2 is SNEGSKA (reference sequence). V was clipped by 6 bases and J by 2 bases; unmatched bases: 7. CDR3 length: 13 residues. In nucleotides, the CDR3 is TGCAGTGCGGCCCGGGACAGCACCTACGAGCAGTACTTC. Translated: CSAARDSTYEQYF.

The chain employs TRBV27 and TRBJ2-1; 8 nucleotides match TRBD2. Germline V gives CDR1 MNHEY, CDR2 SMNVEV (reference sequence). J was trimmed by 8 bases and V by 7 bases; bases with no gene match: 10. CDR3 length: 14 residues. The CDR3 reads CASTPSGGHHEQFF. DNA for the CDR3: TGTGCCAGCACCCCATCGGGAGGGCACCATGAGCAGTTCTTC.

This clonotype occurred once. The gene calls are TRBV20-1 and TRBJ2-5, with D maybe TRBD2 (5 bases). Trimming cost V 4 bases and J 5 bases, with 17 bases left between them. Germline-derived CDR1 and CDR2 are DFQATT and SNEGSKA (reference sequence). The CDR3 sequence is 14 residues long. The CDR3 nucleotides are TGCAGTGCTATAACCAAGGGTTGGGAGGAGACCCAGTACTTC. The encoded protein is CSAITKGWEETQYF.

The CDR3 DNA reads TGCGCCAGCAGCTTGGGGTGGGTAGGTTACGAGCAGTACTTC. Translating it yields CASSLGWVGYEQYF. This rearrangement joins TRBV5-1 to TRBJ2-7, with unresolved D. CDR1 is SGHRS and CDR2 is YFSETQ in the germline V gene. The V and J ends lost 0 bases and 4 bases respectively, with 11 bases between them. This CDR3 has 14 residues.

J is TRBJ2-1 and V is TRBV5-1, with 7 bases aligning to TRBD2. The germline V gene has CDR1 SGHRS and CDR2 YFSETQ. V trimming: 3 bases; J trimming: 6 bases; junction bases outside the gene matches: 9. The CDR3 spans 15 residues. CDR3 loop: CASSWAGVATNEQFF. CDR3 DNA: TGCGCCAGCAGCTGGGCGGGGGTAGCGACCAATGAGCAGTTCTTC.

This clonotype turned up a few times. The chain has TRBV7-3 and TRBJ2-1; 8 bases fit TRBD2. This CDR3 spans 13 amino acids. The germline V gene encodes CDR1 SGHTA and CDR2 FQGTGA. The junction had 12 bases not matched to a gene; V was cut back by 6 bases and J by 14 bases. The CDR3: CASSYSGLGEKFF. CDR3 bases: TGTGCCAGCAGTTATTCGGGACTAGGGGAAAAGTTCTTC.

CDR3 sequence: CSTDSTTQNTQYF. As DNA, the CDR3 is TGCAGCACGGATAGCACCACACAAAATACGCAGTATTTT. This chain links TRBV29-1 with TRBJ2-3; D uncertain. This CDR3 spans 13 amino acids. Deletions cut 8 bases from V and 7 bases from J, with 19 bases between. Germline V gene sequence: CDR1 SQVTM, CDR2 ANQGSEA.

This clonotype occurred a few times. The chain carries TRBV4-2 and TRBJ2-5, with D hard to call. V lost 0 bases to trimming and J lost 5 bases, with 10 bases between them. The V gene's germline CDR1 is LGHNA and CDR2 YNFKEQ. CDR3 size: 14 residues. CDR3 in DNA: TGTGCCAGCAGCCAAGAAACAGCCCAGGAGACCCAGTACTTC. Protein sequence: CASSQETAQETQYF.

The chain joins TRBV27 to TRBJ2-1; 8 bases align to TRBD2. The V segment lost 3 bases and the J segment 7 bases; nucleotides outside the gene matches: 2. The CDR3 totals 13 residues. The V gene's germline CDR1 is MNHEY and CDR2 SMNVEV (reference sequence). The CDR3 DNA reads TGTGCCAGCAGTTTGACTAGCGTAAATGAGCAGTTCTTC. It specifies CASSLTSVNEQFF.

The chain carries TRBV20-1 and TRBJ2-7, with D perhaps being TRBD1 or TRBD2 (6 bases each). The CDR3 loop spans 15 amino acids. The V gene's germline CDR1 is DFQATT and CDR2 SNEGSKA (reference sequence). Trimming stripped 5 bases from V and 2 bases from J, with 19 bases between. The CDR3 loop reads CSAHKTPGGPYEQYF. The CDR3 DNA follows: TGCAGTGCTCACAAAACTCCCGGGGGCCCCTACGAGCAGTACTTC.

The chain recombines TRBV7-3 with TRBJ2-5, with D maybe TRBD2 (7 bases). The CDR3 totals 14 residues. Per the germline V gene, CDR1 is SGHTA and CDR2 is FQGTGA. V was cut by 2 bases and J by 11 bases, with 18 bases left in between. The CDR3 bases are TGTGCCAGCAGCTTAGCCGGGGGGCAGGAAGAGCAGTACTTC. It specifies CASSLAGGQEEQYF.

The chain recombines TRBV6-5 with TRBJ2-5, with D perhaps given as TRBD1 or TRBD2 (6 bases each). The CDR3 length is 15 residues. With 3 bases removed from V and 5 bases from J, the gap between germline ends came to 16 bases. Per the germline V gene, CDR1 is MNHEY and CDR2 is SVGAGI. The CDR3 region is CASSYGDKGRETQYF. The CDR3 DNA reads as TGTGCCAGCAGTTATGGGGACAAGGGGAGGGAGACCCAGTACTTC.